This T cell receptor (beta chain) is drawn from a study of T cells in Graves' hyperthyroidism and ophthalmopathy. Study-level findings and limits: The majority of expanded thyroid clonotypes above 0.001 also appeared in blood.

Blood was obtained at the first hyperthyroidism diagnosis, which preceded any ophthalmopathy symptoms. Germline V gives CDR1 MNHNS, CDR2 SASEGT. Trimming left V 6 bases short and J 2 bases short, with 16 bases between. The length of the CDR3 is 16 residues. This clonotype was counted only a few times. The antigen remains undetermined. It was RNA transcripts that yielded the amplified TCR beta CDR3 regions. The primer set for the first-round RT-PCR of the TCR CDR3 was HTBI. TCRdb independently ran MiXCR on the multiplex PCR reads; one entry per CDR3 protein. The sample includes 130,000 to 150,000 distinct CDR3 sequences, around 20% of them seen just once.

The clonotype was recovered from a woman in her fifties or sixties with Graves' hyperthyroidism that later progressed to Graves' ophthalmopathy. The sample taken for sequencing was blood. The V and J genes are TRBV6-1 and TRBJ2-2, with D tentatively TRBD1 or TRBD2 (6 bases each). The CDR3 here is CASRSGAAKNTGELFF. In DNA form, the CDR3 reads TGTGCCAGCAGGTCGGGGGCGGCAAAAAACACCGGGGAGCTGTTTTTT.